Below, 10 T cell receptor beta chains from the same sample are listed, as sequenced in a study of T cell responses to AZD1222 COVID-19 vaccine. Some clones are missing from TCRdb's copy, which holds only in-frame ones; the method was immunoSEQ multiplex PCR. The sample yields around 100,000 clones, more than 70% seen once. The sample here was peripheral blood, taken on day 0 of AZD1222 vaccination. The receptors shown here come from an adult in good health.

CDR3 nucleotide sequence: TGTGCCAGCAGCCAAGTAGTAGGTGAAGCTTTCTTT. Its protein is CASSQVVGEAFF. The chain uses TRBV3-1 (or the pseudogene TRBV3-2) and TRBJ1-1, with unresolved D. Germline CDR1 is LGHDT and CDR2 is YNNKEL (reference sequence). The CDR3 covers 12 residues. V was clipped by 1 base and J by 7 bases, with 7 bases between them.

The rearrangement links TRBV5-1 to TRBJ2-2; maybe TRBD2 (6 bases). V shed 0 bases and J shed 1 base, with 10 bases lying between them. The germline V gene has CDR1 SGHRS and CDR2 YFSETQ. The CDR3 length is 16 residues. The CDR3 region is CASSLALARNTGELFF. In DNA form, the CDR3 reads TGCGCCAGCAGCTTGGCTCTAGCGAGGAACACCGGGGAGCTGTTTTTT.

The rearrangement links TRBV3-1 (or the pseudogene TRBV3-2) to TRBJ1-6, with 7 bases that match TRBD1. Germline lookup yields CDR1 LGHDT and CDR2 YNNKEL (reference sequence). This CDR3 contains 12 residues. Trimming cost V 4 bases and J 12 bases; bases outside gene matches: 3. CDR3 region: CASSPGQEPLHF. The CDR3 nucleotides are TGTGCCAGCAGCCCCGGACAGGAACCCCTCCACTTT.

V gene TRBV27 combines with J gene TRBJ1-1; D uncertain. The CDR3 runs to 14 residues. Trimming stripped 6 bases from V and 2 bases from J, with 13 bases between. The V gene's germline CDR1 is MNHEY and CDR2 SMNVEV (reference sequence). The chain's CDR3 is CASSPNWGNTEAFF. The CDR3 DNA sequence: TGTGCCAGCAGCCCCAATTGGGGAAACACTGAAGCTTTCTTT.

The genes are TRBV7-8 and TRBJ1-2, with a tentative D call TRBD1 (6 bases). This CDR3 region has 13 residues. V shed 5 bases and J shed 4 bases, with 11 bases lying between them. Germline V gene data show CDR1 as SGHVS and CDR2 as FQNEAQ. Written as DNA, the CDR3 is TGTGCCAGCAGCGTGGGGGGGCCCTATGGCTACACCTTC. Its protein product is CASSVGGPYGYTF.

V and J are TRBV28 and TRBJ1-5; tentative D call: TRBD1 (6 bases). Looked up from germline, CDR1 is MDHEN and CDR2 is SYDVKM. Trimming stripped 4 bases from V and 3 bases from J, with 10 bases between. The CDR3 totals 14 residues. The CDR3 DNA reads TGTGCCAGCAGTTCTACAGGGCTCAATCAGCCCCAGCATTTT. Amino acid sequence: CASSSTGLNQPQHF.

A word on this clone: A read error may account for a junction end that differs from germline. This sequence joins TRBV4-2 and TRBJ1-1; D is undetermined. The CDR3 is 14 residues long. Germline values: CDR1 LGHNA, CDR2 YNFKEQ. The CDR3 loop is CASSEELQNTEAFF. The CDR3 nucleotides are TGTGCCAGCAGCGAAGAGTTACAGAACACTGAAGCTTTCTTT.

This clone appeared a single time. V usage is TRBV18 and J usage is TRBJ1-2; maybe TRBD1 (5 bases). CDR1 and CDR2 from the germline V gene are KGHSH and LQKENI. This CDR3 spans 14 amino acids. Trimming took 1 base from V and 10 from J, leaving 16 bases between them. For the CDR3, the DNA is TGTGCCAGCTCACCACGTCGAGAAGGGACGGACTACACCTTC. Amino acid sequence: CASSPRREGTDYTF.

This sequence joins TRBV7-8 and TRBJ2-5; D gene ambiguous. Deletions cut 6 bases from V and 5 bases from J, with 10 bases between. Germline V CDR1 and CDR2: SGHVS, FQNEAQ. This CDR3 comprises 12 residues. The CDR3 DNA reads as TGTGCCAGCAGGCCCAGTGGGGAGACCCAGTACTTC. Translation: CASRPSGETQYF.

The genes are TRBV2 and TRBJ1-1; D is ambiguous. The germline CDR1 and CDR2 sequences are SNHLY and FYNNEI. V lost 7 bases and J 6 bases, leaving 15 bases between the germline ends. The CDR3 has 13 residues. CDR3 nucleotide sequence: TGTGCCAGCAAAGGTGAGCGGTCGTCTGAAGCTTTCTTT. This sequence encodes CASKGERSSEAFF.